This entry is about one T cell receptor beta chain. Generated by immunoSEQ multiplex PCR, the TCRdb table keeps only in-frame clones and is missing some. Among roughly 64,000 clones, less than 95% were seen once, and the ten largest hold about 7%. This record comes from a study of T cell changes during pregnancy in multiple sclerosis. The CDR3 has 15 amino acids. V was shortened by 3 bases and J by 3 bases, with 11 bases between the two germline ends. CDR1 and CDR2 (germline): MNHEY, SMNVEV (reference sequence). The rearrangement joins TRBV27 to TRBJ1-4; D possibly corresponds to TRBD1 (5 bases). The source is a female donor in good health, enrolled as a control in a pregnancy study. The sequencing used peripheral blood, collected in the third trimester of pregnancy. The CDR3 reads CASSFYRNSNEKLFF. CDR3 nucleotide sequence: TGTGCCAGCAGTTTTTACAGGAATTCTAATGAAAAACTGTTTTTT.